This T cell receptor beta chain was identified during a study of T-cell reconstitution after alpha-beta-depleted transplantation in children. The authors prepared the TCRbeta library with unique molecular identifiers. In TCRdb, the PCR reads were re-called with MiXCR into one record per CDR3 protein. The sample lists about 980,000 distinct CDR3 sequences; roughly 31% were seen once. Turning to this clonotype: Its antigen is not known.

Study-level findings and limits: Some patients owed their high day-60 TCRbeta diversity to surviving recipient T cells and thymic progenitors. Once a year had passed after transplant, T-cell counts and diversity came mostly from newly produced T cells.

V gave up 5 bases and J gave up 3 bases; unmatched junction bases: 4. This CDR3 has 14 amino acids. CDR1 SGHDN and CDR2 FVKESK come from the germline V gene. Sequencing was performed on PBMCs, mostly from graft donor cells, taken 360 days after TCRalphabeta/CD19-depleted stem cell transplant. This sequence originates from a boy in the first two years of life who had a stem cell transplant for SCID, so the T cells may come from the graft donor. This rearrangement joins TRBV14 to TRBJ2-1; 7 nucleotides align to TRBD1. The CDR3 DNA sequence: TGTGCCAGCAGCATTGGGACAGTCTACAATGAGCAGTTCTTC. This encodes CASSIGTVYNEQFF.